Presented here are 30 T cell receptor beta chains from one specimen sequenced in a study of tumor T cells in aggressive B-cell lymphoma. TCRdb keeps only in-frame clones here, not all; method: immunoSEQ multiplex PCR. Of approximately 11,000 clones in the sample, roughly 91% were seen once. The sample consisted of tumor tissue. The receptors shown here come from an adult with diffuse large B cell lymphoma.

The chain combines TRBV19 with TRBJ1-4; D remains unclear. The V gene lost 3 bases and the J gene lost 6 bases, with 8 bases spanning the gap. CDR3 length equals 13 residues. Germline loops: CDR1 LNHDA, CDR2 SQIVND (reference sequence). The CDR3 spells CASSIGGDEKLFF. CDR3 nucleotides: TGTGCCAGTAGTATTGGAGGAGATGAAAAACTGTTTTTT.

Only one count was recorded for this clone. Its ends do not fully match the called genes, so a read error is possible. The chain couples TRBV11-3 to TRBJ2-7, with 8 bases aligning to TRBD1. The germline CDR1 and CDR2 sequences are SGHNT and YENEEA. CDR3 length: 15 amino acids. This chain's CDR3 is CTSSDRDRGRREQYF. DNA for the CDR3: TGTACCAGCAGCGACCGTGACAGGGGTCGACGAGAGCAGTACTTC.

CDR3 nucleotide sequence: TGCAGCGCCGACAGGGGCGATCGGAACATTCAGTACTTC. It specifies CSADRGDRNIQYF. The chain carries TRBV29-1 and TRBJ2-4; 8 bases fit TRBD1. With V trimmed by 7 bases and J by 7 bases, 9 bases remained unmatched. The CDR3 has 13 residues. Germline V gives CDR1 SQVTM, CDR2 ANQGSEA.

The rearrangement uses TRBV29-1 and TRBJ1-3; D remains unclear. Trimming removed 6 bases from V and 4 bases from J, with 13 bases in between. Looked up from germline, CDR1 is SQVTM and CDR2 is ANQGSEA. This CDR3 spans 13 amino acids. The CDR3 bases are TGCAGCGTCCTCCGGACGGGGGGAAACACCATATATTTT. It translates to CSVLRTGGNTIYF.

The gene calls are TRBV5-1 and TRBJ1-6; 7 nucleotides match TRBD1. J was trimmed by 9 bases and V by 4 bases; bases with no gene match: 10. Looked up from germline, CDR1 is SGHRS and CDR2 is YFSETQ. This CDR3 contains 15 residues. DNA for the CDR3: TGCGCCAGCAGCCAAGACTGGACAGGCGCTTCACCCCTCCACTTT. Translated: CASSQDWTGASPLHF.

This chain uses TRBV9 with TRBJ2-2; D possibly corresponds to TRBD2 (6 bases). CDR1 SGDLS and CDR2 YYNGEE come from the germline V gene. The CDR3 runs to 14 residues. Trimming stripped 4 bases from V and 6 bases from J, with 13 bases between. DNA for the CDR3: TGTGCCAGCAGCCCCGGGACTCTTCCCGGGGAGCTGTTTTTT. This sequence encodes CASSPGTLPGELFF.

V gene TRBV27 combines with J gene TRBJ2-5; a possible D gene is TRBD2 (6 bases). The J call is in doubt because the DNA end fits TRBJ2-7 better. The CDR3 has 15 residues. The germline V gene encodes CDR1 MNHEY and CDR2 SMNVEV (reference sequence). In DNA form, the CDR3 reads TGTGCCAGCAGTGTAGGGACTCCTAAGGGGCACGAGCAGTACTTC. Encoded protein: CASSVGTPKGHEQYF.

The chain has TRBV5-6 and TRBJ1-6; weak D call: TRBD1 (5 bases). Deletions cut 0 bases from V and 10 bases from J, with 14 bases between. The CDR3 extends over 15 amino acids. Per the germline V gene, CDR1 is SGHDT and CDR2 is YYEEEE. DNA of the CDR3: TGTGCCAGCAGCTTGGAGGGAGGGACGGGATCACCCCTCCACTTT. This gives the protein CASSLEGGTGSPLHF. The full variable domain, rest sourced from reference TRBV5-6 and TRBJ1-6, is DAGVTQSPTHLIKTRGQQVTLRCSPKSGHDTVSWYQQALGQGPQFIFQYYEEEERQRGNFPDRFSGHQFPNYSSELNVNALLLGDSALYLCASSLEGGTGSPLHFGNGTRLTVT.

The chain is built from TRBV5-1 and TRBJ1-1; tentative D call: TRBD1 (5 bases). The CDR3 totals 14 residues. V lost 7 bases and J 6 bases, leaving 19 bases between the germline ends. Germline V gives CDR1 SGHRS, CDR2 YFSETQ. The CDR3 here is CASGPEEGYPEAFF. In nucleotides, the CDR3 is TGCGCCAGCGGTCCGGAGGAGGGGTACCCTGAAGCTTTCTTT.

This clone was observed a single time. V is TRBV14 and J is TRBJ1-1; the D gene is possibly TRBD1 (6 bases). The CDR3 consists of 13 residues. Deletions cut 6 bases from V and 11 bases from J, with 19 bases between. Germline V gives CDR1 SGHDN, CDR2 FVKESK. The CDR3 loop is CASSALGASLAFF. The CDR3 DNA reads as TGTGCCAGCAGTGCACTGGGGGCGAGTCTGGCTTTCTTT.

The chain is built from TRBV29-1 and TRBJ2-2; weak D call: TRBD1 (6 bases). The CDR3 is 13 residues long. Trimming removed 6 bases at V and 2 bases at J, with 10 bases between. The V gene's germline CDR1 is SQVTM and CDR2 ANQGSEA. CDR3 nucleotides: TGCAGCGTCGGGACAAGTAACACCGGGGAGCTGTTTTTT. Its protein is CSVGTSNTGELFF.

V gene TRBV28 combines with J gene TRBJ2-7; 7 positions match TRBD1. CDR1 and CDR2 (germline): MDHEN, SYDVKM. The V and J ends lost 6 bases and 0 bases, in that order; junction bases with no gene match: 2. The length of the CDR3 is 13 residues. As DNA, the CDR3 is TGTGCCAGCAGCCGGGACAGCTCCTACGAGCAGTACTTC. Translated, it gives CASSRDSSYEQYF. The variable domain in full, completed from reference TRBV28 and TRBJ2-7, reads DVKVTQSSRYLVKRTGEKVFLECVQDMDHENMFWYRQDPGLGLRLIYFSYDVKMKEKGDIPEGYSVSREKKERFSLILESASTNQTSMYLCASSRDSSYEQYFGPGTRLTVT.

The gene calls are TRBV12-5 and TRBJ1-1, with TRBD1 matching over 7 bases. Germline-derived CDR1 and CDR2 are LGHNT and FRNRAP. Trimming removed 5 bases from V and 1 base from J; junction bases left unmatched: 7. There are 15 residues in the CDR3. The CDR3 DNA is TGTGCTAGTGGTCCAGGGGACAGCCGGAACACTGAAGCTTTCTTT. Protein: CASGPGDSRNTEAFF.

The chain employs TRBV19 and TRBJ1-4, with D uncertain. V was cut by 6 bases and J by 7 bases, with 18 bases left in between. Germline CDR1 reads LNHDA; CDR2 reads SQIVND (reference sequence). The CDR3 runs 15 residues. The DNA of the CDR3 is TGTGCCAGTAGCTACTTTAGAGGAGGATTTGAAAAACTGTTTTTT. This encodes CASSYFRGGFEKLFF.

This chain connects TRBV4-1 to TRBJ2-7; D is possibly TRBD2 (6 bases). The CDR3 has 12 residues. V lost 4 bases, J lost 5 bases, and 9 bases lay in between. Germline V CDR1 and CDR2: MGHRA, YSYEKL. DNA of the CDR3: TGCGCCAGCAGCCCGGGGGAGGACGAGCAGTACTTC. Protein sequence: CASSPGEDEQYF.

The chain recombines TRBV4-1 with TRBJ1-1; a weak D match, TRBD1 (6 bases). This CDR3 has 15 residues. Germline values: CDR1 MGHRA, CDR2 YSYEKL. Trimming left V 5 bases short and J 3 bases short, with 16 bases between. CDR3: CASSSWDAGDTEAFF. CDR3 coding DNA: TGCGCCAGCAGCTCGTGGGATGCAGGGGACACTGAAGCTTTCTTT.

This chain connects TRBV23-1 to TRBJ1-2, with D possibly matching TRBD1 (5 bases). TRBV23-1 is marked as an open reading frame, function uncertain. The germline V and J ends were trimmed by 3 bases and 2 bases, with 13 bases remaining between them. CDR3 length: 15 residues. In DNA form, the CDR3 reads TGCGCCAGCAGTCAGGTCAGGGCGCGAAACTATGGCTACACCTTC. Protein sequence: CASSQVRARNYGYTF.

The CDR3 DNA follows: TGTGCCAGCAGTTACGGGACAGGGGAGGCCGGGGAGCTGTTTTTT. Amino acids: CASSYGTGEAGELFF. The chain couples TRBV28 to TRBJ2-2, with 10 bases fitting TRBD1. Germline V gives CDR1 MDHEN, CDR2 SYDVKM. The ends lost 4 bases at V and 6 bases at J; junction bases unmatched: 5. The CDR3 is made up of 15 amino acids. Complete variable domain (other parts from reference TRBV28 and TRBJ2-2): DVKVTQSSRYLVKRTGEKVFLECVQDMDHENMFWYRQDPGLGLRLIYFSYDVKMKEKGDIPEGYSVSREKKERFSLILESASTNQTSMYLCASSYGTGEAGELFFGEGSRLTVL.

This clone was seen only once. The chain combines TRBV2 with TRBJ2-2, with a tentative D call TRBD2 (6 bases). Trimming took 4 bases from V and 6 from J, leaving 9 bases between them. The CDR3 is made up of 13 amino acids. Germline CDR1 is SNHLY and CDR2 is FYNNEI. CDR3 residues: CASSGTMAGELFF. The CDR3 region has the DNA TGTGCCAGCAGTGGGACTATGGCCGGGGAGCTGTTTTTT.

The chain joins TRBV18 to TRBJ1-3, with D possibly being TRBD1 (5 bases). Germline CDR1 KGHSH, CDR2 LQKENI. The CDR3 runs to 14 residues. Trimming took 8 bases from V and 0 from J, leaving 11 bases between them. The DNA for the CDR3 is TGTGCCAGCACCCGGGGGGACTCTGGAAACACCATATATTTT. It codes for CASTRGDSGNTIYF.

Comments on this clone: Mismatch with germline at one junction end may stem from a read error. V is TRBV18 and J is TRBJ1-5, with D unclear. Germline CDR1 and CDR2: KGHSH and LQKENI. The CDR3 is 15 residues long. CDR3 sequence reads: CASSQDAGINQSQHF. DNA for the CDR3: TGTGCCAGCTCACAGGATGCGGGGATCAATCAGTCCCAGCATTTT.

V usage is TRBV6-1 and J usage is TRBJ2-5; D ambiguous. The CDR3 contains 13 residues. Germline assignment: CDR1 MNHNS and CDR2 SASEGT. V was clipped by 8 bases and J by 4 bases, with 14 bases between them. The chain's CDR3 is CASLQSLTETQYF. The CDR3 region has the DNA TGTGCCAGCCTGCAAAGCCTAACAGAGACCCAGTACTTC.

This chain uses TRBV6-5 with TRBJ2-2, with 9 bases fitting TRBD1. Germline V CDR1 and CDR2: MNHEY, SVGAGI. With 5 bases clipped from V and 9 bases from J, the junction kept 4 bases outside the gene matches. The CDR3 totals 13 residues. In DNA form, the CDR3 reads TGTGCCAGCAGTGAACAGGGGGCCCGGGAGCTGTTTTTT. Residues: CASSEQGARELFF.

This clone was recorded only once. The gene calls are TRBV19 and TRBJ1-2, with D possibly matching TRBD1 (6 bases). The CDR3 runs 13 residues. Germline CDR1 is LNHDA and CDR2 is SQIVND (reference sequence). V lost 7 bases to trimming and J lost 8 bases, with 17 bases between them. The CDR3 DNA reads TGTGCCAGTACCCCCGGGGGGGCGCGAGGCTACACCTTC. Translation: CASTPGGARGYTF.

This clone was detected once. This chain joins TRBV10-3 and TRBJ1-4; tentatively, D is TRBD1 (6 bases). The germline V and J ends were trimmed by 0 bases and 8 bases, with 10 bases remaining between them. Germline CDR1 reads ENHRY; CDR2 reads SYGVKD. This CDR3 has 14 amino acids. The CDR3 loop is CAISESGGGEKLFF. DNA for the CDR3: TGTGCCATCAGTGAGTCGGGGGGGGGCGAAAAACTGTTTTTT.

The V and J genes are TRBV7-6 and TRBJ2-1; 7 nucleotides line up with TRBD2. The CDR3 contains 20 residues. Losses at the gene ends were 1 base for V and 5 bases for J; bases not matched to a gene: 20. Germline values: CDR1 SGHVS, CDR2 FNYEAQ. The CDR3 DNA sequence: TGTGCCAGCAGCTTAGTCCTGCTGGCCCGGGGGAGGGTTACGAACAATGAGCAGTTCTTC. This sequence encodes CASSLVLLARGRVTNNEQFF.

The V and J genes are TRBV4-2 and TRBJ1-4; TRBD1 aligns across 7 bases. Germline CDR1 LGHNA, CDR2 YNFKEQ. Trimming cost V 0 bases and J 8 bases; bases outside gene matches: 6. This CDR3 is built from 15 residues. The CDR3 is CASSQDRGPGEKLFF. The CDR3 DNA reads TGTGCCAGCAGCCAAGATAGGGGGCCGGGGGAAAAACTGTTTTTT.

This clone was found once. V usage is TRBV18 and J usage is TRBJ2-7; 8 bases map to TRBD1. Germline CDR1 KGHSH, CDR2 LQKENI. CDR3 size: 14 residues. V was pared by 5 bases and J by 2 bases, with 5 bases of the junction left unmatched. The CDR3 here is CASSGLTGAYEQYF. The CDR3, as DNA: TGTGCCAGCTCAGGTTTGACAGGGGCCTACGAGCAGTACTTC.

The rearrangement joins TRBV4-2 to TRBJ2-5; TRBD2 matches 11 bases. CDR3 length equals 16 residues. Looked up from germline, CDR1 is LGHNA and CDR2 is YNFKEQ. V lost 2 bases and J lost 7; bases outside the gene matches: 9. The CDR3 region has the DNA TGTGCCAGCAGCCAAAATAGCGGGGGGGAGATAGGGACCCAGTACTTC. Amino acids: CASSQNSGGEIGTQYF.

The gene calls are TRBV5-1 and TRBJ1-2; 8 nucleotides agree with TRBD1. The CDR3 spans 13 residues. Germline V gene lookup returns CDR1 SGHRS and CDR2 YFSETQ. Trimming at V came to 4 bases and at J to 7 bases, leaving 6 bases not matched to a gene. CDR3: CASSHGQGGGYTF. DNA for the CDR3: TGCGCCAGCAGCCACGGACAGGGTGGTGGCTACACCTTC.